The present T cell receptor beta chain was sequenced within a study of T cells after yellow fever vaccination. Study-wide results and limits: The presence of abundant clonotypes contaminating from the bulk population was possible in FACS-sorted repertoires. Once the booster was given, most primary-vaccination clones reappeared, at approximately 97% for CD4 and approximately 88% for CD8.

This clonotype was observed a few times. Its antigen remains unknown. This CDR3 has 14 residues. With 6 bases removed from V and 10 bases from J, the gap between germline ends came to 16 bases. As TCR cDNA was made by 5'RACE template switching, a universal primer site and UMIs were added. Via MiXCR, TCRdb re-called the 5' RACE reads, giving one row per CDR3 protein. The sample includes approximately 180,000 distinct CDR3 sequences, approximately 6.2% of them seen just once. The source of this sequence is a man aged 18 to 30 who received the YFV17D yellow fever vaccine. The sample was CD4+ T cells sorted from PBMCs, taken on the day of the first yellow fever vaccination. The genes are TRBV12-3 or TRBV12-4 and TRBJ1-6; TRBD1 might be the D (5 bases). CDR3 nucleotide sequence: TGTGCCAGCAGCTTCGGGGGAGAAAGGTCACCCCTCCACTTT. Encoded protein: CASSFGGERSPLHF.